This T cell receptor beta chain is from a study of blood T cell repertoires in COVID-19. Study information: Some COVID-19 samples were acute and others convalescent; all came from the United States, Italy and Spain.

After removal of 5 bases from V and 0 bases from J, the junction contained 8 bases not matched to a gene. CDR1 and CDR2 from the germline V gene are MNHEY and SMNVEV (reference sequence). The length of the CDR3 is 18 residues. Assay: immunoSEQ multiplex PCR; the TCRdb copy retains only in-frame clones and omits some. The sample lists roughly 53,000 clones, under 90% occurring once. The TCR comes from a human donor in a cohort sampled during active COVID-19. The genes are TRBV27 and TRBJ2-7, with TRBD2 identical over 15 bases. Sequenced input: peripheral blood. The CDR3 DNA sequence: TGTGCCAGCAGTGAGGGACTAGCGGGGGGACGCCTCTCCTACGAGCAGTACTTC. Translated: CASSEGLAGGRLSYEQYF.